This passage covers 19 T cell receptor beta chains from one sample sequenced in a study of blood T cell repertoires in COVID-19. TCRdb's copy holds only in-frame clones and misses some; the assay was immunoSEQ multiplex PCR. This table has 200,000 to 300,000 clones, approximately 81% appearing once. The sample was peripheral blood. The receptors derive from a man in his 60s with acute or convalescent COVID-19.

The V call is TRBV10-3, the J call TRBJ2-1; 9 bases align to TRBD2. The CDR3 loop spans 14 amino acids. Germline CDR1 is ENHRY and CDR2 is SYGVKD. The V gene end was trimmed by 4 bases and the J gene end by 7 bases; junction bases not matched to a gene: 5. The DNA for the CDR3 is TGTGCCATCAGTGTACCTAGCGGGGATAATGAGCAGTTCTTC. Translating it yields CAISVPSGDNEQFF.

The V and J genes are TRBV21-1 and TRBJ1-2. TRBV21-1 is termed a pseudogene. The CDR3 is 12 amino acids. The CDR3 sequence is CASSPREFFYTF. CDR3 DNA: TGTGCCAGCAGCCCCCGGGAGTTTTTCTACACCTTC.

V gene TRBV27 combines with J gene TRBJ1-2; D uncertain. Trimming pared 6 bases from V and 6 bases from J, leaving 20 bases between. From germline, CDR1 is MNHEY and CDR2 SMNVEV (reference sequence). CDR3 size: 15 residues. The CDR3 nucleotides are TGTGCCAGCAGCCAAACCCCCACTAGGGTTAATGGCTACACCTTC. Translation gives CASSQTPTRVNGYTF.

This sequence joins TRBV5-1 and TRBJ1-2, with D hard to call. V lost 0 bases and J 7 bases, leaving 13 bases between the germline ends. Germline values: CDR1 SGHRS, CDR2 YFSETQ. The CDR3 has 14 residues. The CDR3 bases are TGCGCCAGCAGCTTGGAGATGGCTCCAGGTGGCTACACCTTC. As protein: CASSLEMAPGGYTF.

The chain uses TRBV6-4 and TRBJ1-2; D uncertain. CDR3 size: 12 residues. The germline V gene encodes CDR1 MRHNA and CDR2 SNTAGT. The V gene lost 5 bases and the J gene lost 8 bases, with 12 bases spanning the gap. CDR3 DNA: TGTGCCAGCAGTCGCCAGTCTAGAGGCTACACCTTC. Translating it yields CASSRQSRGYTF.

J is TRBJ2-3 and V is TRBV5-6, with 13 bases identical to TRBD2. Germline CDR1 reads SGHDT; CDR2 reads YYEEEE. The CDR3 has 17 residues. J gave up 4 bases and V 2 bases, and 7 bases lay outside the gene matches. CDR3 loop: CASSFKTSGGRADTQYF. For the CDR3, the DNA is TGTGCCAGCAGCTTTAAGACTAGCGGGGGGCGAGCAGATACGCAGTATTTT.

The chain carries TRBV5-6 and TRBJ2-5; unclear D gene. CDR1 is SGHDT and CDR2 is YYEEEE in the germline V gene. The CDR3 loop spans 15 amino acids. The germline V and J ends were trimmed by 4 bases and 5 bases, with 18 bases remaining between them. This chain's CDR3 is CASSQELGTKETQYF. CDR3 bases: TGTGCCAGCAGCCAAGAGCTGGGTACTAAGGAGACCCAGTACTTC.

J is TRBJ2-3 and V is TRBV21-1; the table's TRBD1 call for D was not verified on the DNA. TRBV21-1 is described as a pseudogene. The CDR3 covers 16 residues. CDR3 sequence: CASSTTERGGPDTQYF. The CDR3 DNA sequence: TGTGCCAGCAGCACCACCGAGCGAGGGGGCCCAGATACGCAGTATTTT.

This chain connects TRBV11-2 to TRBJ2-3; D unclear. The CDR3 totals 13 residues. From germline, CDR1 is SGHAT and CDR2 FQNNGV. V was clipped by 5 bases and J by 2 bases, with 8 bases between them. CDR3 protein: CASSPEPTDTQYF. CDR3 nucleotides: TGTGCCAGCAGCCCCGAGCCCACAGATACGCAGTATTTT.

This clone was counted a few times. This chain uses TRBV28 with TRBJ1-3; 7 bases map to TRBD1. The CDR3 spans 13 residues. CDR1 and CDR2 (germline): MDHEN, SYDVKM. V shed 7 bases, J shed 4 bases, and the junction held 4 bases outside the gene matches. The DNA of the CDR3 is TGTGCCAGCACACAGGGGTGGGGAAACACCATATATTTT. It is translated as CASTQGWGNTIYF.

The chain carries TRBV6-1 and TRBJ2-3; tentative D call: TRBD2 (7 bases). The CDR3 has 17 amino acids. The germline gives CDR1 MNHNS, CDR2 SASEGT. V was trimmed by 3 bases and J by 1 base, leaving 17 bases between them. The CDR3 nucleotides read TGTGCCAGCAGTGATAAAAGATCGGGGGGCCGCACAGATACGCAGTATTTT. Translating gives CASSDKRSGGRTDTQYF.

This clone was seen only once. The chain is built from TRBV5-8 and TRBJ1-2; no clear D. Trimming removed 2 bases at V and 7 bases at J, with 12 bases between. This CDR3 comprises 13 residues. Germline values: CDR1 SGHTS, CDR2 YDEGEE. CDR3 nucleotides: TGTGCCAGCAGCTTATGGGGTGGAGGTGGCTACACCTTC. Translating gives CASSLWGGGGYTF.

The chain carries TRBV19 and TRBJ2-3; 7 bases agree with TRBD1. The CDR3 contains 14 residues. Trimming took 10 bases from V and 6 from J; bases not matched to a gene: 13. The V gene's germline CDR1 is LNHDA and CDR2 SQIVND (reference sequence). The CDR3 loop is CATEQGMGLDTQYF. Here the CDR3 DNA reads TGTGCCACAGAACAGGGGATGGGTTTGGATACGCAGTATTTT.

On this clone: One junction end disagrees with the germline gene, perhaps due to a read error. The V gene is TRBV6-5, the J gene TRBJ2-7; TRBD2 aligns across 10 bases. The CDR3 totals 15 residues. Per the germline V gene, CDR1 is MNHEY and CDR2 is SVGAGI. The CDR3, as DNA: TGTGCCAGCAGTCGACGGACTAGCGGTACCTATGAGCAGTACTTC. Its translation is CASSRRTSGTYEQYF.

The V gene is TRBV18, the J gene TRBJ2-7; TRBD1 is a possible D gene (5 bases). Germline loops: CDR1 KGHSH, CDR2 LQKENI. The CDR3 has 14 residues. Trimming left V 3 bases short and J 5 bases short, with 14 bases between. The CDR3 DNA reads as TGTGCCAGCTCACCTGGATCTCAGGGCAACGAGCAGTACTTC. Protein: CASSPGSQGNEQYF. The whole variable domain, filled in from reference TRBV18 and TRBJ2-7, reads NAGVMQNPRHLVRRRGQEARLRCSPMKGHSHVYWYRQLPEEGLKFMVYLQKENIIDESGMPKERFSAEFPKEGPSILRIQQVVRGDSAAYFCASSPGSQGNEQYFGPGTRLTVT.

V is TRBV2 and J is TRBJ2-1, with no clear D. Trimming left V 4 bases short and J 2 bases short, with 3 bases between. The CDR3 extends over 12 amino acids. Germline lookup yields CDR1 SNHLY and CDR2 FYNNEI. The CDR3: CASSAAYNEQFF. The CDR3 region has the DNA TGTGCCAGCAGTGCAGCCTACAATGAGCAGTTCTTC. Filled out from reference TRBV2 and TRBJ2-1, the complete variable domain reads EPEVTQTPSHQVTQMGQEVILRCVPISNHLYFYWYRQILGQKVEFLVSFYNNEISEKSEIFDDQFSVERPDGSNFTLKIRSTKLEDSAMYFCASSAAYNEQFFGPGTRLTVL.

This chain uses TRBV12-2 with TRBJ1-1; the DNA was not compared with TRBD1, the D call given in the table. TRBV12-2 is shown as a pseudogene. The CDR3 is made up of 19 amino acids. CDR3 nucleotide sequence: TGTGCAAGTCGCTTAGTCCCTCATCAGGGGCGCCCCCCGGACACTGAAGCTTTCTTT. Its protein is CASRLVPHQGRPPDTEAFF.

The chain joins TRBV7-9 to TRBJ1-5; tentatively, D is TRBD1 (5 bases). V lost 3 bases to trimming and J lost 4 bases, with 13 bases between them. This CDR3 has 15 amino acids. CDR1 and CDR2 from the germline V gene are SEHNR and FQNEAQ (reference sequence). The CDR3 here is CASSFTGTMNQPQHF. In DNA form, the CDR3 reads TGTGCCAGCAGCTTCACCGGGACTATGAATCAGCCCCAGCATTTT. Using reference TRBV7-9 and TRBJ1-5 for the parts outside the CDR3, the full variable domain is DTGVSQNPRHKITKRGQNVTFRCDPISEHNRLYWYRQTLGQGPEFLTYFQNEAQLEKSRLLSDRFSAERPKGSFSTLEIQRTEQGDSAMYLCASSFTGTMNQPQHFGDGTRLSIL.

The V call is TRBV11-3, the J call TRBJ1-1; the D gene is possibly TRBD1 (5 bases). V shed 3 bases and J shed 1 base, with 6 bases lying between them. CDR3 length: 13 amino acids. Germline CDR1 is SGHNT and CDR2 is YENEEA. This CDR3 reads CASSFDRNTEAFF. The CDR3 DNA follows: TGTGCCAGCAGCTTCGACAGGAACACTGAAGCTTTCTTT.